The rows below give T cell receptor beta chains drawn from one sample of a study of human T cells and chemical hapten exposure. TCRdb reprocessed the RACE reads with MiXCR, giving one entry per CDR3 protein. The table shows 300,000 to 450,000 distinct CDR3 sequences, with roughly 4.6% occurring only once. Sequencing used whole blood, obtained in connection with sensitization to the hapten diphenylcyclopropenone (DPC). The receptors were sampled from a woman between 45 and 60 years old with alopecia areata. Some clones in this sample may be carry-over from other donors' samples. Both conserved end residues are trimmed from each CDR3. Each record gives: V gene, clone size, CDR3 protein. Size is omitted from some rows. Given values are once, few, many or a class for expanded clones.

>TRBV25-1|many
ASSDLGTGFQPQH
>TRBV4-1|few
ASSRSPSGGARADTQY
>TRBV29-1|NA
SVEDTDRERGYT
>TRBV20-1|NA
SARDQARSDDEQF
>TRBV5-1|many
ASSLPLAAGYNEQF
>TRBV29-1|many
SVDPGQGYEQY
>TRBV7-9|many
ASSSTRDNEQF
>TRBV12-3/TRBV12-4|few
ASSIGLNNSPLH
>TRBV28|many
ASSFPGSGTEAF
>TRBV9|many
ASSPGASLTDTQY
>TRBV7-2|many
ASSFGDKNIQY
>TRBV7-8|many
ASSVGRGNNQPQH
>TRBV7-2|many
ASSLAGMPDTQY
>TRBV18|many
ASSPSTRGYGYT
>TRBV7-2|many
ASSFRPSVNEKLF
>TRBV9|NA
ASSSRGDEQY
>TRBV12-3/TRBV12-4|many
ASSSTSGRGHTQY
>TRBV28|many
ASSLDLENIQY